This TCR beta chain was captured by sequencing in a study of T cells after yellow fever vaccination. Study summary: Some fractions had low cell numbers, and these were prepared with SMART-Seq v4 Ultra Low Input.

Germline values: CDR1 LGHNA, CDR2 YSLEER. The ends were cut back, 0 bases at V and 0 bases at J, with 8 bases in the middle. The CDR3 length is 15 residues. This clonotype was observed a few times. Its specificity is unknown. TCRdb re-analysed the 5' RACE reads in MiXCR, keeping a single row per CDR3 protein. The sample yields about 57,000 distinct CDR3 sequences, about 7.8% seen once. Whole-study results and caveats: One caveat is that FACS-sorted repertoires could contain abundant clonotypes contaminating from the bulk population.

This sequence joins TRBV4-3 and TRBJ2-5; D not resolved. This TCR was recovered from a young man who received the YFV17D yellow fever vaccine. The specimen was CD8+ T cells sorted from PBMCs, collected 15 days after the yellow fever booster vaccination. The CDR3 nucleotides read TGCGCCAGCAGCCAAGACCCAGCCAACCAAGAGACCCAGTACTTC. This encodes CASSQDPANQETQYF.